One and the same sample provided the 14 T cell receptor beta chains below, sequenced in a study of cytomegalovirus exposure and HLA in healthy donors. Vbeta (60) and Jbeta (13) primers were used in the PCR. Clones were read by immunoSEQ multiplex PCR, and TCRdb kept only the in-frame ones, dropping some. Reported are some 180,000 clones; the ten largest clones contain about 6.8%. Source material: PBMCs. The source is a man aged 30-40 years in good health and CMV-seronegative.

Written as DNA, the CDR3 is TGCGCCAGCAGCCATGGGAGGCAAGTTCTGTGGACTGAAGCTTTCTTT. This encodes CASSHGRQVLWTEAFF. V gene TRBV4-1 combines with J gene TRBJ1-1; D ambiguous. In germline, CDR1 is MGHRA, CDR2 YSYEKL. The ends were cut back, 3 bases at V and 5 bases at J, with 19 bases in the middle. The CDR3 length is 16 residues.

V and J are TRBV5-4 and TRBJ2-5; D gene unclear. The CDR3 has 13 residues. V dropped 5 bases and J dropped 11 bases, with 19 bases sitting between them. Germline CDR1 reads SGHNT; CDR2 reads YYREEE (reference sequence). This CDR3 reads CASRVAPKIEQYF. For the CDR3, the DNA is TGTGCCAGCAGGGTTGCTCCTAAAATAGAGCAGTACTTC.

This chain joins TRBV1 and TRBJ2-7; the DNA was not compared with TRBD1, the D call given in the table. TRBV1 is labeled a pseudogene. The CDR3 covers 16 residues. DNA of the CDR3: TGCACCAGCAGTCGCCGACAGCCCCCGAAGAACTACGAGCAGTACTTC. It is translated as CTSSRRQPPKNYEQYF.

This chain joins TRBV27 and TRBJ2-7; 7 nucleotides match TRBD1. Germline values: CDR1 MNHEY, CDR2 SMNVEV (reference sequence). V lost 7 bases and J lost 2; bases outside the gene matches: 8. The CDR3 covers 14 residues. The CDR3 DNA sequence: TGTGCCAGCACCTCAAGGGACAGAGCCTACGAGCAGTACTTC. This translates into CASTSRDRAYEQYF.

V is TRBV4-1 and J is TRBJ1-1, with TRBD1 as a possible D gene (6 bases). The V and J ends lost 4 bases and 0 bases respectively, with 24 bases between them. The CDR3 runs 19 residues. Germline loops: CDR1 MGHRA, CDR2 YSYEKL. The CDR3 loop is CASSPVEVGGAYMNTEAFF. The CDR3 DNA follows: TGCGCCAGCAGCCCAGTCGAGGTGGGGGGGGCCTACATGAACACTGAAGCTTTCTTT.

This chain connects TRBV5-1 to TRBJ1-4, with 7 bases that match TRBD1. J gave up 5 bases and V 0 bases, and 7 bases lay outside the gene matches. Germline V gene data show CDR1 as SGHRS and CDR2 as YFSETQ. This CDR3 has 16 amino acids. The CDR3 nucleotides read TGCGCCAGCAGCTTGGCCAGGGGGATGAGAAATGAAAAACTGTTTTTT. Its protein product is CASSLARGMRNEKLFF.

This rearrangement joins TRBV25-1 to TRBJ2-3, with TRBD2 matching 7 bases. Germline V gives CDR1 MGHDK, CDR2 SYGVNS. With V trimmed by 3 bases and J by 0 bases, 3 bases remained unmatched. CDR3 size: 15 residues. The CDR3 nucleotides are TGTGCCAGCAGTGAGCCCGGGGGGAGCACAGATACGCAGTATTTT. Translation gives CASSEPGGSTDTQYF.

For the CDR3, the DNA is TGTGCCAGCAGCTTAACAGCCTCTAATTCACCCCTCCACTTT. Translating gives CASSLTASNSPLHF. The chain links TRBV7-8 to TRBJ1-6; D not certain. Germline assignment: CDR1 SGHVS and CDR2 FQNEAQ. The CDR3 covers 14 residues. Trimming took 2 bases from V and 6 from J, leaving 8 bases between them.

This sequence joins TRBV19 and TRBJ1-5; TRBD1 matches 9 bases. V dropped 3 bases and J dropped 2; count of bases not matched to a gene: 8. Germline V gene sequence: CDR1 LNHDA, CDR2 SQIVND (reference sequence). This CDR3 has 17 amino acids. CDR3 in amino acids: CASSIETGGIGNQPQHF. The CDR3 bases are TGTGCCAGTAGTATTGAGACAGGGGGAATTGGCAATCAGCCCCAGCATTTT. Together with reference TRBV19 and TRBJ1-5, the CDR3 gives the full variable domain: DGGITQSPKYLFRKEGQNVTLSCEQNLNHDAMYWYRQDPGQGLRLIYYSQIVNDFQKGDIAEGYSVSREKKESFPLTVTSAQKNPTAFYLCASSIETGGIGNQPQHFGDGTRLSIL.

The chain links TRBV19 to TRBJ2-7; TRBD2 matches at 12 bases. CDR3 length: 15 residues. Germline lookup yields CDR1 LNHDA and CDR2 SQIVND (reference sequence). After removal of 6 bases from V and 5 bases from J, the junction contained 8 bases not matched to a gene. The CDR3 sequence is CASRTSGGAGNEQYF. CDR3 bases: TGTGCCAGTAGGACTAGCGGGGGAGCAGGAAACGAGCAGTACTTC.

The J gene is TRBJ1-5, the V gene TRBV7-9; D might be TRBD1 (6 bases). CDR1 and CDR2 from the germline V gene are SEHNR and FQNEAQ (reference sequence). V gave up 2 bases and J gave up 2 bases, with 7 bases separating them. The CDR3 is 14 residues long. The CDR3 sequence is CASSLSGGNQPQHF. The CDR3 region has the DNA TGTGCCAGCAGCTTATCAGGGGGCAATCAGCCCCAGCATTTT.

The rearrangement uses TRBV28 and TRBJ2-2; D may be TRBD2 (5 bases). The V gene lost 8 bases and the J gene lost 3 bases, with 7 bases spanning the gap. Germline lookup yields CDR1 MDHEN and CDR2 SYDVKM. CDR3 length equals 12 residues. CDR3 nucleotide sequence: TGTGCCAGCTCCGGGGACACCGGGGAGCTGTTTTTT. Protein product: CASSGDTGELFF.

Details on this clone: Germline is not matched at one junction end, which may reflect a read error. V usage is TRBV2 and J usage is TRBJ2-2; a weak D match, TRBD1 (5 bases). The germline V gene encodes CDR1 SNHLY and CDR2 FYNNEI. This CDR3 comprises 11 residues. CDR3 DNA: TGTGCCAGCAGTGAATTGGGGCGACGGGTTTTT. Translated: CASSELGRRVF.

The chain couples TRBV18 to TRBJ1-1, with TRBD1 matching 7 bases. Per the germline V gene, CDR1 is KGHSH and CDR2 is LQKENI. The CDR3 consists of 16 residues. With 6 bases clipped from V and 1 base from J, the junction kept 11 bases outside the gene matches. The CDR3 spells CASSYTGVPSNTEAFF. In nucleotides, the CDR3 is TGTGCCAGCTCGTACACAGGGGTTCCTTCGAACACTGAAGCTTTCTTT.